Below, 32 T cell receptor beta chains from the same sample are listed, as sequenced in a study of blood T cells in healthy people across ages. The second PCR ran roughly 7 to 11 cycles with a sample-barcoded 5' primer and J-beta primers. TCRdb re-analysed the 5' RACE reads in MiXCR, keeping a single row per CDR3 protein. The sample consists of more than 500,000 distinct CDR3 sequences, 27% of them appearing once. These records were also assigned to another study, of T cells of mothers and their children.

The source material was blood. The receptor set was obtained from a boy younger than 10 in good health.

This rearrangement joins TRBV20-1 to TRBJ2-1, with 8 bases fitting TRBD2. Germline V gene sequence: CDR1 DFQATT, CDR2 SNEGSKA (reference sequence). CDR3 length: 14 residues. V lost 6 bases, J lost 4 bases, and 8 bases stayed unmatched. As DNA, the CDR3 is TGCAGTGCCCCTGGGGGCGGGGGGTACAATGAGCAGTTCTTC. It yields the protein CSAPGGGGYNEQFF.

This clonotype appeared a few times. This chain joins TRBV7-2 and TRBJ1-2; D gene uncertain. The CDR3 has 15 residues. Per the germline V gene, CDR1 is SGHTA and CDR2 is FQGNSA. V lost 5 bases and J lost 0, with 13 bases in between. The CDR3 sequence is CASSPTPSANYGYTF. The CDR3 region has the DNA TGTGCCAGCAGCCCGACCCCCTCCGCTAACTATGGCTACACCTTC. Full variable domain (missing parts from reference TRBV7-2 and TRBJ1-2): GAGVSQSPSNKVTEKGKDVELRCDPISGHTALYWYRQSLGQGLEFLIYFQGNSAPDKSGLPSDRFSAERTGGSVSTLTIQRTQQEDSAVYLCASSPTPSANYGYTFGSGTRLTVV.

As DNA, the CDR3 is TGTGCCAGCATGGCGGGACAGGGGTTTCAGGGCTATGGCTACACCTTC. Its protein product is CASMAGQGFQGYGYTF. V and J are TRBV6-6 and TRBJ1-2, with 10 bases lining up with TRBD1. V gave up 7 bases and J gave up 4 bases; unmatched junction bases: 12. The CDR3 totals 16 residues. The germline V gene has CDR1 MNHNY and CDR2 SVGAGI (reference sequence).

This chain links TRBV6-1 with TRBJ1-5; 12 nucleotides match TRBD1. Germline loops: CDR1 MNHNS, CDR2 SASEGT. The length of the CDR3 is 16 residues. V was pared by 6 bases and J by 1 base, with 4 bases of the junction left unmatched. CDR3 residues: CASRQGTGGSNQPQHF. The CDR3 coding sequence is TGTGCCAGCAGACAAGGGACAGGGGGCAGCAATCAGCCCCAGCATTTT.

This clonotype was counted ten times or more. The chain links TRBV5-5 to TRBJ2-3; D remains ambiguous. This CDR3 comprises 14 residues. Germline loops: CDR1 SGHKS, CDR2 YYEKEE (reference sequence). Between the trimmed V and J ends, which lost 4 bases and 0 bases, there was a span of 9 bases. In DNA form, the CDR3 reads TGTGCCAGCAGCCTAGATACTAGCACAGATACGCAGTATTTT. Translation gives CASSLDTSTDTQYF.

This chain connects TRBV6-1 to TRBJ2-2; D uncertain. CDR1 MNHNS and CDR2 SASEGT come from the germline V gene. The CDR3 length is 14 residues. Between the trimmed V and J ends, which lost 2 bases and 7 bases, there was a span of 11 bases. The CDR3 region is CASSESVGGGELFF. The CDR3 DNA reads as TGTGCCAGCAGTGAAAGTGTCGGCGGCGGGGAGCTGTTTTTT.

The J gene is TRBJ2-5, the V gene TRBV5-4; 7 bases match TRBD2. The DNA end is a closer match to TRBJ2-7, so the J assignment may be wrong. CDR1 is SGHNT and CDR2 is YYREEE in the germline V gene (reference sequence). This CDR3 spans 16 amino acids. The CDR3, as DNA: TGTGCCAGCAGCCTGGATCCGGGACTAACTTCCTACGAGCAGTACTTC. This sequence encodes CASSLDPGLTSYEQYF.

This clonotype turned up a few times. This chain uses TRBV3-1 with TRBJ1-5, with 7 bases aligning to TRBD1. There are 17 residues in the CDR3. J gave up 5 bases and V 3 bases, and 13 bases lay outside the gene matches. Germline V gene sequence: CDR1 LGHDT, CDR2 YNNKEL (reference sequence). CDR3 protein: CASSQRLQGLGDQPQHF. The CDR3 DNA is TGTGCCAGCAGCCAGAGGCTACAGGGGTTAGGGGATCAGCCCCAGCATTTT.

This clonotype has more than one count but fewer than ten. This chain uses TRBV7-6 with TRBJ2-1, with 8 positions matching TRBD1. The CDR3 sequence is 16 residues long. The germline V gene has CDR1 SGHVS and CDR2 FNYEAQ. The ends lost 0 bases at V and 1 base at J; junction bases unmatched: 2. CDR3 region: CASSLADRGSYNEQFF. CDR3 nucleotides: TGTGCCAGCAGCTTAGCCGACAGGGGTTCCTACAATGAGCAGTTCTTC.

The chain couples TRBV5-5 to TRBJ2-1, with 14 bases aligning to TRBD2. Germline lookup yields CDR1 SGHKS and CDR2 YYEKEE (reference sequence). This CDR3 region has 17 residues. Unmatched junction bases numbered 8, after V lost 4 bases and J lost 5 bases. The CDR3 sequence: CASSVGLAGDHNNEQFF. CDR3 in DNA: TGTGCCAGCAGCGTGGGACTAGCGGGGGACCACAACAATGAGCAGTTCTTC.

This clonotype has a handful of counts. The J gene is TRBJ1-4, the V gene TRBV5-1; tentatively, D is TRBD1 (5 bases). The V and J ends lost 4 bases and 7 bases respectively, with 17 bases between them. The germline V gene encodes CDR1 SGHRS and CDR2 YFSETQ. The CDR3 has 15 residues. CDR3 amino acids: CASSGGSGHVEKLFF. For the CDR3, the DNA is TGCGCCAGCAGCGGAGGATCTGGACATGTTGAAAAACTGTTTTTT.

The chain is built from TRBV6-5 and TRBJ1-1, with D maybe TRBD1 (5 bases). V dropped 1 base and J dropped 7 bases, with 16 bases sitting between them. This CDR3 is built from 15 residues. CDR1 is MNHEY and CDR2 is SVGAGI in the germline V gene. The CDR3 region has the DNA TGTGCCAGCAGTTACTATGAAGGGGCGCAGAATGAAGCTTTCTTT. Encoded protein: CASSYYEGAQNEAFF.

This clonotype was counted many times. This may be a read error: a much more frequent sequence differs by one nucleotide. The chain carries TRBV7-9 and TRBJ1-2; a possible D gene is TRBD1 (5 bases). This CDR3 has 14 residues. Germline V gene data show CDR1 as SEHNR and CDR2 as FQNEAQ (reference sequence). In DNA form, the CDR3 reads TGTTCCAGCAGCTTTGGCGACAGTAACTATGGCTACACCTTC. Residues: CSSSFGDSNYGYTF.

This clonotype was observed a few times. This chain links TRBV19 with TRBJ2-1, with unresolved D. This CDR3 comprises 13 residues. Germline lookup yields CDR1 LNHDA and CDR2 SQIVND (reference sequence). Between the trimmed V and J ends, which lost 10 bases and 8 bases, there was a span of 18 bases. CDR3 nucleotides: TGTGCCACCAAGGCGGAACCTTTCGATGAGCAGTTCTTC. Translation gives CATKAEPFDEQFF.

The CDR3 reads CASSLRASYEQYF. CDR3 bases: TGTGCCAGCAGCCTTAGGGCTTCCTACGAGCAGTACTTC. The rearrangement joins TRBV27 to TRBJ2-7; D remains ambiguous. CDR3 length equals 13 residues. The germline V gene encodes CDR1 MNHEY and CDR2 SMNVEV (reference sequence). The germline V and J ends were trimmed by 6 bases and 1 base, with 10 bases remaining between them.

This clonotype has just one count. The chain couples TRBV13 to TRBJ1-2; D perhaps matches TRBD1 (5 bases). This CDR3 spans 14 amino acids. Germline V CDR1 and CDR2: PRHDT, FYEKMQ (reference sequence). V dropped 5 bases and J dropped 3 bases, with 13 bases sitting between them. The CDR3 loop reads CASSPLSGDYGYTF. CDR3 coding DNA: TGTGCCAGCAGCCCCTTATCGGGGGACTATGGCTACACCTTC.

The J gene is TRBJ1-3, the V gene TRBV12-3 or TRBV12-4; no definite D call. This CDR3 region has 14 residues. With 3 bases removed from V and 7 bases from J, the gap between germline ends came to 13 bases. The CDR3 DNA is TGTGCCAGCAGTTTCCGAGGGTTAGGGAACACCATATATTTT. Protein sequence: CASSFRGLGNTIYF.

The J gene is TRBJ2-5, the V gene TRBV20-1, with TRBD1 matching 10 bases. V lost 3 bases, J lost 0 bases, and 19 bases stayed unmatched. Germline CDR1 reads DFQATT; CDR2 reads SNEGSKA (reference sequence). CDR3 size: 20 residues. The CDR3 bases are TGCAGTGCTAGCCCCTTAATCGGACAGGGGGGGCAAGGGTACCAAGAGACCCAGTACTTC. Translated, it gives CSASPLIGQGGQGYQETQYF.

The gene calls are TRBV6-2 or TRBV6-3 and TRBJ1-6, with D hard to call. The germline V gene encodes CDR1 MNHEY and CDR2 SVGEGT. V was clipped by 1 base and J by 8 bases, with 12 bases between them. There are 15 residues in the CDR3. Here the CDR3 reads CASSYYGWLDSPLHF. DNA for the CDR3: TGTGCCAGCAGTTACTACGGGTGGCTGGATTCACCCCTCCACTTT.

J is TRBJ1-1 and V is TRBV24-1; the D gene is possibly TRBD1 (6 bases). The CDR3 extends over 17 amino acids. Germline V lookup: CDR1 KGHDR, CDR2 SFDVKD. V was clipped by 2 bases and J by 1 base, with 16 bases between them. CDR3 nucleotides: TGTGCCACCAGTGATTGGGGGGGGGCCCCCGGGAACACTGAAGCTTTCTTT. Protein sequence: CATSDWGGAPGNTEAFF.

The chain joins TRBV7-2 to TRBJ2-7; no clear D. Trimming pared 4 bases from V and 13 bases from J, leaving 17 bases between. Germline V CDR1 and CDR2: SGHTA, FQGNSA. The length of the CDR3 is 12 residues. The CDR3 region is CASSSSMVGRYF. The CDR3 DNA reads TGTGCCAGCAGCTCCTCAATGGTCGGACGATACTTC.

The rearrangement links TRBV2 to TRBJ1-5; 7 bases align to TRBD1. The CDR3 consists of 15 residues. V shed 4 bases and J 6 bases; nucleotides not matched to a gene: 9. The germline gives CDR1 SNHLY, CDR2 FYNNEI. This CDR3 is CASSADRVRFQPQHF. CDR3 DNA: TGTGCCAGCAGTGCCGACAGGGTGAGGTTTCAGCCCCAGCATTTT.

The chain links TRBV15 to TRBJ2-2; 10 bases are a match to TRBD2. Trimming at V came to 3 bases and at J to 7 bases, leaving 5 bases not matched to a gene. The germline gives CDR1 LNHNV, CDR2 YYDKDF (reference sequence). This CDR3 has 15 amino acids. CDR3 DNA: TGTGCCACCAGCAGGGGACTAGCGTTTATCGGGGAGCTGTTTTTT. It specifies CATSRGLAFIGELFF.

The genes are TRBV29-1 and TRBJ2-7, with a weak D call TRBD2 (6 bases). In germline, CDR1 is SQVTM, CDR2 ANQGSEA. V dropped 7 bases and J dropped 5 bases, with 9 bases sitting between them. The CDR3 sequence is 10 residues long. For the CDR3, the DNA is TGCAGCGCATCGGGGGACGAGCAGTACTTC. The encoded protein is CSASGDEQYF.

J is TRBJ2-5 and V is TRBV2, with a weak D call TRBD1 (5 bases). The J call may be wrong; the DNA end is better matched by TRBJ2-1. There are 15 residues in the CDR3. Germline V gene sequence: CDR1 SNHLY, CDR2 FYNNEI. CDR3 sequence reads: CASSEGAGWDNEQFF. DNA of the CDR3: TGTGCCAGCAGTGAAGGGGCAGGGTGGGACAATGAGCAGTTCTTC.

This clonotype was counted between two and nine times. The chain joins TRBV18 to TRBJ2-7, with D possibly TRBD1 on 5 matching bases. V lost 3 bases, J lost 2 bases, and 14 bases lay in between. The CDR3 totals 15 residues. CDR1 KGHSH and CDR2 LQKENI come from the germline V gene. The chain's CDR3 is CASSPPGYPPYEQYF. As DNA, the CDR3 is TGTGCCAGCTCACCTCCAGGGTACCCTCCCTACGAGCAGTACTTC.

This clonotype was seen a few times. The rearrangement joins TRBV7-8 to TRBJ2-1, with 13 bases matching TRBD2. This CDR3 is 19 amino acids long. Trimming at V came to 0 bases and at J to 0 bases, leaving 5 bases not matched to a gene. The germline V gene has CDR1 SGHVS and CDR2 FQNEAQ. The CDR3 here is CASSLAGLAGESSYNEQFF. The CDR3 DNA is TGTGCCAGCAGCTTAGCCGGACTAGCGGGGGAGAGCTCCTACAATGAGCAGTTCTTC. The full variable domain, its missing parts supplied by reference TRBV7-8 and TRBJ2-1, is GAGVSQSPRYKVAKRGQDVALRCDPISGHVSLFWYQQALGQGPEFLTYFQNEAQLDKSGLPSDRFFAERPEGSVSTLKIQRTQQEDSAVYLCASSLAGLAGESSYNEQFFGPGTRLTVL.

The chain carries TRBV13 and TRBJ2-1; D unresolved. This CDR3 contains 13 residues. V lost 8 bases and J 6 bases, leaving 14 bases between the germline ends. Per the germline V gene, CDR1 is PRHDT and CDR2 is FYEKMQ (reference sequence). The CDR3 DNA follows: TGTGCCAGCTCCTTGCATGGGGTCAATGAGCAGTTCTTC. Encoded protein: CASSLHGVNEQFF.

J is TRBJ1-1 and V is TRBV12-3 or TRBV12-4; D is unresolved. The ends were cut back, 2 bases at V and 4 bases at J, with 11 bases in the middle. This CDR3 has 14 amino acids. The CDR3, as DNA: TGTGCCAGCAGTTTATCGGGATCGGGCACTGAAGCTTTCTTT. Encoded protein: CASSLSGSGTEAFF.

This clonotype has only a few counts. This chain uses TRBV10-3 with TRBJ2-1, with 11 nucleotides matching TRBD2. The CDR3 has 16 residues. Looked up from germline, CDR1 is ENHRY and CDR2 is SYGVKD. Losses at the gene ends were 6 bases for V and 8 bases for J; bases not matched to a gene: 12. The CDR3 nucleotides read TGTGCCATCAGGACTTCTTTTAGCGGGAGGGCCTATGAGCAGTTCTTC. Protein sequence: CAIRTSFSGRAYEQFF.

This clonotype was counted only a few times. The chain links TRBV14 to TRBJ2-7, with D perhaps TRBD1 (6 bases). Trimming removed 8 bases from V and 0 bases from J, with 26 bases in between. The CDR3 length is 18 residues. Germline CDR1 SGHDN, CDR2 FVKESK. The chain's CDR3 is CASSLPPQGTRSSYEQYF. The CDR3 DNA reads TGTGCCAGCTCACTTCCTCCCCAGGGGACCAGAAGCTCCTACGAGCAGTACTTC. The complete variable domain, with remaining parts taken from reference TRBV14 and TRBJ2-7, reads EAGVTQFPSHSVIEKGQTVTLRCDPISGHDNLYWYRRVMGKEIKFLLHFVKESKQDESGMPNNRFLAERTGGTYSTLKVQPAELEDSGVYFCASSLPPQGTRSSYEQYFGPGTRLTVT.

The table lists this clonotype with a few counts. This chain joins TRBV2 and TRBJ2-1; D not resolved. The length of the CDR3 is 11 residues. Germline V lookup: CDR1 SNHLY, CDR2 FYNNEI. Between the trimmed V and J ends, which lost 8 bases and 6 bases, there was a span of 8 bases. The CDR3 loop reads CASLVSNEQFF. CDR3 sequence (DNA): TGTGCCAGCCTAGTGAGCAATGAGCAGTTCTTC.